This T cell receptor beta chain originates from a study of blood T cells in healthy people across ages. Study-level results: Estimates of diversity drawn from one million T cells were considered underestimates. Among long-lived donors, naive CD4+ cells were more numerous and diversity higher than in aged donors.

Comment on this clonotype: Its target is not known.

A sample-barcoded 5' primer and a J-beta primer mix were used in a second PCR of about 6 to 12 cycles. TCRdb called the 5' RACE reads again in MiXCR, with one record for every CDR3 protein. The table records about 1.7 million distinct CDR3 sequences, 28% of them present only once. CDR3 length: 13 residues. V lost 8 bases to trimming and J lost 4 bases, with 14 bases between them. Germline assignment: CDR1 LNHDA and CDR2 SQIVND (reference sequence). Specimen: blood. This chain connects TRBV19 to TRBJ1-2, with TRBD1 as a possible D gene (6 bases). The clonotype originates from a woman aged 25 to 45 in good health. The CDR3 DNA follows: TGTGCCAGTCTCCCTACAGGGTCCTATGGCTACACCTTC. Its translation: CASLPTGSYGYTF.